One and the same sample provided the 10 T cell receptor beta chains below, sequenced in a study of CXCR3-negative and CXCR3-positive naive CD8 T cells. The libraries of TRB cDNA were prepared using 5' RACE with UMI labels. TCRdb reworked the 5' RACE reads into one entry per CDR3 protein, no DNA. The sample data list around 7,000 distinct CDR3 sequences. The sample was naive CXCR3- CD8+ T cells from blood. Subset defined: CD45RO-CCR7+CD27+CD95- naive CD8+ T cells lacking CXCR3 (TNR3-). These receptors originate from a human donor in good health. Some clones in this sample may be carry-over from other donors' samples.

In terms of frequency, this clonotype is medium-sized (0.01 to 0.1%). This chain joins TRBV10-3 and TRBJ2-7. CDR1 and CDR2 (germline): ENHRY, SYGVKD. The CDR3 covers 11 residues. CDR3 residues: CAIQDGYEQYF.

This clonotype is labeled medium-sized based on frequency. V is TRBV29-1 and J is TRBJ2-1; lacking DNA, the TRBD2 call made by TCRdb goes unchecked. The germline gives CDR1 SQVTM, CDR2 ANQGSEA. This CDR3 contains 15 residues. CDR3 amino acids: CSVEGTSGGAYEQFF.

Frequency places this clonotype as medium-sized. This CDR3 reads CSVVVEMNTEAFF. This chain connects TRBV29-1 to TRBJ1-1. CDR3 size: 13 residues. The germline V gene encodes CDR1 SQVTM and CDR2 ANQGSEA.

This clonotype is identified as medium-sized (0.01 to 0.1%) from frequency. The chain joins TRBV12-3 or TRBV12-4 to TRBJ2-7; TCRdb designates TRBD1, a call that cannot be tested without DNA. The CDR3 loop spans 12 amino acids. The CDR3 here is CASRGTAYEQYF.

The chain links TRBV29-1 to TRBJ2-3. Germline CDR1 reads SQVTM; CDR2 reads ANQGSEA. The CDR3 has 11 amino acids. CDR3 amino acids: CSPSIRGTQYF.

This rearrangement joins TRBV9 to TRBJ2-1. The CDR3 consists of 12 residues. In germline, CDR1 is SGDLS, CDR2 YYNGEE. The CDR3 sequence: CASSVAGNEQFF.

This clonotype shows up as medium-sized by frequency. The chain employs TRBV27 and TRBJ2-5; the D call of TRBD1 rests on TCRdb alone, since no DNA is present to check it. There are 14 residues in the CDR3. Looked up from germline, CDR1 is MNHEY and CDR2 is SMNVEV (reference sequence). CDR3 in amino acids: CASSWDRGGETQYF.

Its frequency marks this clonotype as medium-sized. The J gene is TRBJ1-1, the V gene TRBV29-1. The germline V gene has CDR1 SQVTM and CDR2 ANQGSEA. This CDR3 is built from 11 residues. The chain's CDR3 is CSVDVYTEAFF. Based on the CDR3 plus reference TRBV29-1 and TRBJ1-1, the full variable domain is SAVISQKPSRDICQRGTSLTIQCQVDSQVTMMFWYRQQPGQSLTLIATANQGSEATYESGFVIDKFPISRPNLTFSTLTVSNMSPEDSSIYLCSVDVYTEAFFGQGTRLTVV.

The chain recombines TRBV4-1 with TRBJ2-7; the D call of TRBD2 rests on TCRdb alone, since no DNA is present to check it. The length of the CDR3 is 18 residues. CDR1 MGHRA and CDR2 YSYEKL come from the germline V gene. CDR3 in amino acids: CASSQEDGRSAGSYEQYF.

This rearrangement joins TRBV7-9 to TRBJ1-2; TCRdb's D call, TRBD1, is unchecked because there is no DNA. The CDR3 contains 15 residues. Germline lookup yields CDR1 SEHNR and CDR2 FQNEAQ (reference sequence). The CDR3 loop reads CASSTGTDYNYGYTF.